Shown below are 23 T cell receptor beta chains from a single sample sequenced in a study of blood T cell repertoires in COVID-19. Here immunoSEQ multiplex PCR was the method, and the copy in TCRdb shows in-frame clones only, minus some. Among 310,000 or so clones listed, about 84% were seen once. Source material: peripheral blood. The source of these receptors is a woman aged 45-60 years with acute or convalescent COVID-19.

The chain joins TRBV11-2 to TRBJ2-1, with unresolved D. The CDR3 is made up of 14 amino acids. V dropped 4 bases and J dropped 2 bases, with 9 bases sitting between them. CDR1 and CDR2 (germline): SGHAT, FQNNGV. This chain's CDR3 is CASSSNRAYNEQFF. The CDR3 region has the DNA TGTGCCAGCAGCTCCAACAGAGCCTACAATGAGCAGTTCTTC.

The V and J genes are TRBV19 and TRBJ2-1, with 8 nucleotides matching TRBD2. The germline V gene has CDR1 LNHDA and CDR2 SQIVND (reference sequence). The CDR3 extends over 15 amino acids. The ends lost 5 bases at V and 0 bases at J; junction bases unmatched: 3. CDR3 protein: CASSGLAGSYNEQFF. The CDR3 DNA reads TGTGCCAGTAGTGGGCTAGCGGGCTCCTACAATGAGCAGTTCTTC.

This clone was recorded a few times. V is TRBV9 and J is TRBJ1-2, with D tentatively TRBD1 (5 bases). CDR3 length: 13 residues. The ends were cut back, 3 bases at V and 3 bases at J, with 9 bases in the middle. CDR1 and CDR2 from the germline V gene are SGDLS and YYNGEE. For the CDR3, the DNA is TGTGCCAGCAGCGCCGACAGTCACTATGGCTACACCTTC. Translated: CASSADSHYGYTF.

CDR3 DNA sequence: TGCGCCAGCAGCCCTAACCAGAGGACTAGCGGGGGCCCTTACGAGCAGTACTTC. Translation: CASSPNQRTSGGPYEQYF. The genes are TRBV5-1 and TRBJ2-7; 13 positions agree with TRBD2. Germline loops: CDR1 SGHRS, CDR2 YFSETQ. V lost 4 bases to trimming and J lost 4 bases; unmatched junction nucleotides: 14. This CDR3 is built from 18 residues. Combining the CDR3 with reference TRBV5-1 and TRBJ2-7 gives the whole variable domain KAGVTQTPRYLIKTRGQQVTLSCSPISGHRSVSWYQQTPGQGLQFLFEYFSETQRNKGNFPGRFSGRQFSNSRSEMNVSTLELGDSALYLCASSPNQRTSGGPYEQYFGPGTRLTVT.

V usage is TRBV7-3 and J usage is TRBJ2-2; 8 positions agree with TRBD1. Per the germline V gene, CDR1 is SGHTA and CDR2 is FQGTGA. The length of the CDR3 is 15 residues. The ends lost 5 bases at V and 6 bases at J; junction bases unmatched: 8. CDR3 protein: CASSQPGQGSGELFF. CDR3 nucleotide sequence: TGTGCCAGCAGCCAACCTGGACAGGGTTCCGGGGAGCTGTTTTTT. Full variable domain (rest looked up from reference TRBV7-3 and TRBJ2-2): GAGVSQTPSNKVTEKGKYVELRCDPISGHTALYWYRQSLGQGPEFLIYFQGTGAADDSGLPNDRFFAVRPEGSVSTLKIQRTERGDSAVYLCASSQPGQGSGELFFGEGSRLTVL.

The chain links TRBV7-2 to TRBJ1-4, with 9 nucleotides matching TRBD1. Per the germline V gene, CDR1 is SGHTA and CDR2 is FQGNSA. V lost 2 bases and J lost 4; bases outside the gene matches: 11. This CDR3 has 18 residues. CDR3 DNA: TGTGCCAGCAGCTTACGCCCCCCGGGACAGGGACGTAATGAAAAACTGTTTTTT. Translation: CASSLRPPGQGRNEKLFF.

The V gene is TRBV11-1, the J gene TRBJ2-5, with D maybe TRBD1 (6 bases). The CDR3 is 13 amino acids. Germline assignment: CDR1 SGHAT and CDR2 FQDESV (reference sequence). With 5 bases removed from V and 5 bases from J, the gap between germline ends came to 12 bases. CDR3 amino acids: CASSEDRGETQYF. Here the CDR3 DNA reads TGTGCCAGCAGCGAGGATAGGGGGGAGACCCAGTACTTC.

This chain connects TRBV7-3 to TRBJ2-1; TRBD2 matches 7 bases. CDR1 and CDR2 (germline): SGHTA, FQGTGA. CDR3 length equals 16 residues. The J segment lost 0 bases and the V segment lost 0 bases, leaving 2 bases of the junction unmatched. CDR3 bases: TGTGCCAGCAGCTTAACGAGCGGGACCTCCTACAATGAGCAGTTCTTC. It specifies CASSLTSGTSYNEQFF.

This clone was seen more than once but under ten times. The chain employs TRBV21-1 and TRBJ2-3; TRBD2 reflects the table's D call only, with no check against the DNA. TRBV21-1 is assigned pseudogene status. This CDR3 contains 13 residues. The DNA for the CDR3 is TGTGCCAGAGAGGAGGGCTCCACAGATACGCAGTATTTT. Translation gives CAREEGSTDTQYF.

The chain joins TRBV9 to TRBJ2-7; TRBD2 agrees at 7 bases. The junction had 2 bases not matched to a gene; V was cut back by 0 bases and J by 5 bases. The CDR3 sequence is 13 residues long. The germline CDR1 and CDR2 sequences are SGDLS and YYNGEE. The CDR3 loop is CASSVVAGDEQYF. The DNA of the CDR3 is TGTGCCAGCAGCGTAGTTGCGGGGGACGAGCAGTACTTC.

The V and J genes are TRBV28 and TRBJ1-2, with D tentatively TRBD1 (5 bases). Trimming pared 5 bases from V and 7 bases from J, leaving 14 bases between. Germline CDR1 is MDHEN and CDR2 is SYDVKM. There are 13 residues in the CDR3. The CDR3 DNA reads TGTGCCAGCAGTCTGCCCCAGGGATTTGGCTACACCTTC. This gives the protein CASSLPQGFGYTF.

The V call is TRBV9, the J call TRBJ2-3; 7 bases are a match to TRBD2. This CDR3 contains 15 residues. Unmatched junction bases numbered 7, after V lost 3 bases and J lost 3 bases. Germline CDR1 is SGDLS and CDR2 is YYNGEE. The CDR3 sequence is CASSGRTRHTDTQYF. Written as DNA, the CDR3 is TGTGCCAGCAGCGGACGGACTAGGCATACAGATACGCAGTATTTT.

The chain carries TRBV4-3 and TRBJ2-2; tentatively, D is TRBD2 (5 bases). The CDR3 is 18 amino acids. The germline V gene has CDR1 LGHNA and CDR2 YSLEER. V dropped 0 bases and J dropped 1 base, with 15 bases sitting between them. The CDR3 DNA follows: TGCGCCAGCAGCCAAGATAAGAGAGGGTTCGGGAACACCGGGGAGCTGTTTTTT. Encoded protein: CASSQDKRGFGNTGELFF.

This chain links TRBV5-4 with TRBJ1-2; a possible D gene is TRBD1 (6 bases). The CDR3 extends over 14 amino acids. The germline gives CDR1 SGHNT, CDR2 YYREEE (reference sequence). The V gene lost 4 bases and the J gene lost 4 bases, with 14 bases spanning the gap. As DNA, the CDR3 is TGTGCCAGCAGCCCGCAGGGGATTGGCTATGGCTACACCTTC. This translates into CASSPQGIGYGYTF.

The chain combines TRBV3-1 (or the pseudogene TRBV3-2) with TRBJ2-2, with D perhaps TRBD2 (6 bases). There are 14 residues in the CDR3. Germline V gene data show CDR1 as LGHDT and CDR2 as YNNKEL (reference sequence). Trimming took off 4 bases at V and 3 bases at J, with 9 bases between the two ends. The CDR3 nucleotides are TGTGCCAGCAGCCTCGGGACTTACACCGGGGAGCTGTTTTTT. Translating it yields CASSLGTYTGELFF.

The chain's CDR3 is CASSVLAGPYEQYF. CDR3 nucleotides: TGTGCCAGCAGTGTGTTAGCGGGCCCCTACGAGCAGTACTTC. The V and J genes are TRBV6-2 or TRBV6-3 and TRBJ2-7; TRBD2 aligns across 7 bases. This CDR3 spans 14 amino acids. Germline V CDR1 and CDR2: MNHEY, SVGEGT. V was clipped by 5 bases and J by 2 bases; unmatched bases: 6.

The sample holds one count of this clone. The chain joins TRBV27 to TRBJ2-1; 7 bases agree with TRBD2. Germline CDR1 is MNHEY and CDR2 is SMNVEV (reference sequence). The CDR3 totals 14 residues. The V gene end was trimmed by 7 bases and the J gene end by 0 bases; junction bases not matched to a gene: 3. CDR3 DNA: TGTGCCAGCACTGGCGGGAGCTCCTACAATGAGCAGTTCTTC. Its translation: CASTGGSSYNEQFF.

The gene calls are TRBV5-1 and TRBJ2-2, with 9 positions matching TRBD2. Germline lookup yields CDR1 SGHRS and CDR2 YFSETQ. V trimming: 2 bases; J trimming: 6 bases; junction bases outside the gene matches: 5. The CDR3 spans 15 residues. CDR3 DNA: TGCGCCAGCAGCTTCGGGACTAGCTATGCCGGGGAGCTGTTTTTT. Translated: CASSFGTSYAGELFF.

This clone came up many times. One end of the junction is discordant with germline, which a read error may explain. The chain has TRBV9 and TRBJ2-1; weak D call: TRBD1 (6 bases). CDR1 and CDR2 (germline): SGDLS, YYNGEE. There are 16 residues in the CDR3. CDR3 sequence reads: CASRVDRTSLNNEQFF. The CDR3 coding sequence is TGTGCCAGCAGGGTAGACAGGACAAGCCTGAACAATGAGCAGTTCTTC.

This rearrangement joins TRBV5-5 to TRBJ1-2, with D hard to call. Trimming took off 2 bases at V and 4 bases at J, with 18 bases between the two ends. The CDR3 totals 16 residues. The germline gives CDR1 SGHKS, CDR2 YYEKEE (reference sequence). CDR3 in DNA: TGTGCCAGCAGCTTCGGAGACCCCAGTGTTAGCTATGGCTACACCTTC. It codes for CASSFGDPSVSYGYTF.

CDR3 protein: CASSYSNPGGDTQYF. CDR3 coding DNA: TGTGCCAGCAGTTACTCAAACCCCGGGGGTGATACGCAGTATTTT. The rearrangement links TRBV6-2 or TRBV6-3 to TRBJ2-3; D may be TRBD2 (6 bases). V lost 0 bases to trimming and J lost 6 bases, with 13 bases between them. This CDR3 is 15 amino acids long. Looked up from germline, CDR1 is MNHEY and CDR2 is SVGEGT.

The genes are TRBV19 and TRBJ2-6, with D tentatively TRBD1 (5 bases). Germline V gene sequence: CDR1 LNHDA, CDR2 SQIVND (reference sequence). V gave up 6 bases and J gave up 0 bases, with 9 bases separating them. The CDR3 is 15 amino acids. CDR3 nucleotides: TGTGCCAGTAGCGAGACAGACTCTGGGGCCAACGTCCTGACTTTC. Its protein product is CASSETDSGANVLTF.

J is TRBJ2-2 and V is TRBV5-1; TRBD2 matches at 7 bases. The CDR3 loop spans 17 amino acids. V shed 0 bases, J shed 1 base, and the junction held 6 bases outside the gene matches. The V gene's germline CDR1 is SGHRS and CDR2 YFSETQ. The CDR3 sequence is CASSLGGASGNTGELFF. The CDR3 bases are TGCGCCAGCAGCTTGGGCGGGGCTAGCGGGAACACCGGGGAGCTGTTTTTT.